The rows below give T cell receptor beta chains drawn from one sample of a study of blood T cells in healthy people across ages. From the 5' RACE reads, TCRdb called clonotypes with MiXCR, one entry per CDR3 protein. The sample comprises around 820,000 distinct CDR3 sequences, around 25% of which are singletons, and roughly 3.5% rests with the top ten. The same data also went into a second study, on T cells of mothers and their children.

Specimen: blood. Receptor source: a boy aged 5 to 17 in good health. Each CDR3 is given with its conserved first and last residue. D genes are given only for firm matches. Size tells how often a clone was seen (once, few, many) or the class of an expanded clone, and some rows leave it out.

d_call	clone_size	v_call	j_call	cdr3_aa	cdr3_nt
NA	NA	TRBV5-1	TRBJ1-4	CASSLEGGGTTNEKLFF	TGCGCCAGCAGCTTGGAAGGGGGGGGGACAACTAATGAAAAACTGTTTTTT
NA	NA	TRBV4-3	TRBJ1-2	CASSQEVNRCPGYTF	TGCGCCAGCAGCCAAGAGGTCAACAGGTGCCCGGGCTACACCTTC
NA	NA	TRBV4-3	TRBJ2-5	CASSQDRLGGGETQYF	TGCGCCAGCAGCCAAGATCGGTTAGGGGGGGGAGAGACCCAGTACTTC
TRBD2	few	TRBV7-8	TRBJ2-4	CASSASSGSTLIQYF	TGTGCCAGCAGCGCGTCTAGCGGGAGTACTTTGATTCAGTACTTC
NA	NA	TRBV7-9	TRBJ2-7	CASSSEWTDSTHEQYF	TGTGCCAGCAGCTCCGAATGGACAGATAGTACCCACGAGCAGTACTTC
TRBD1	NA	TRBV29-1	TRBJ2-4	CSVATGKDIQYF	TGCAGCGTCGCGACAGGGAAGGACATTCAGTACTTC
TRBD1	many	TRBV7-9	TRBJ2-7	CASSPPQGNEQYF	TGTGCCAGCAGCCCACCACAGGGGAACGAGCAGTACTTC
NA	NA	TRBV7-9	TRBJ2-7	CASSIPSGAHEQYF	TGTGCCAGCAGCATCCCTAGTGGGGCCCACGAGCAGTACTTC
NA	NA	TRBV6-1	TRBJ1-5	CASSESGHQPQHF	TGTGCCAGCAGCGAATCGGGTCATCAGCCCCAGCATTTT
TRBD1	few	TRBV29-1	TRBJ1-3	CSVAGGSGNTIYF	TGCAGCGTTGCAGGGGGCTCTGGAAACACCATATATTTT
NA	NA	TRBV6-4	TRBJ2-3	CASTCTDTQYF	TGTGCCAGCACCTGCACAGATACGCAGTATTTT
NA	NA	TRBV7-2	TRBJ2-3	CASRHTGTSDTQYF	TGTGCCAGCAGACATACAGGGACCTCAGATACGCAGTATTTT
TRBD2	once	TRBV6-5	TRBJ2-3	CASTLAGGLGDTQYF	TGTGCCAGCACCCTAGCGGGAGGGCTAGGAGATACGCAGTATTTT
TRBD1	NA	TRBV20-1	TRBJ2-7	CSTRPGTGTEEQYF	TGCAGTACCAGACCCGGGACAGGGACTGAAGAGCAGTACTTC
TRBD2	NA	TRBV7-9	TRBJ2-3	CASGPSGNTDTQYF	TGTGCCAGCGGCCCTAGCGGGAACACAGATACGCAGTATTTT
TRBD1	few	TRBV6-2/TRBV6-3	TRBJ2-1	CASSDRDRGPHEQFF	TGTGCCAGCAGTGACCGGGACAGGGGCCCCCATGAGCAGTTCTTC
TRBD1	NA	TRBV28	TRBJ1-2	CASRPGQGTIYYGYTF	TGTGCCAGCAGACCGGGACAGGGAACTATTTACTATGGCTACACCTTC
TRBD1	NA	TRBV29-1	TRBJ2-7	CSVDGTGGYEQYF	TGCAGCGTTGACGGGACAGGGGGCTACGAGCAGTACTTC
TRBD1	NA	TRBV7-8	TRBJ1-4	CASSSGQARNEKLFF	TGTGCCAGCAGCTCCGGACAGGCCCGAAATGAAAAACTGTTTTTT
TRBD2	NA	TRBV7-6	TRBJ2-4	CASSDGLAGVGLAKNIQYF	TGTGCCAGCAGCGATGGACTAGCGGGAGTCGGGCTAGCCAAAAACATTCAGTACTTC
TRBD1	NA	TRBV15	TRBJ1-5	CATSRARQGSGQPQHF	TGTGCCACCAGCAGAGCGAGACAGGGCTCCGGTCAGCCCCAGCATTTT
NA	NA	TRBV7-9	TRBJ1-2	CASSLELAEANYGYTF	TGTGCCAGCAGCTTAGAACTGGCAGAAGCTAACTATGGCTACACCTTC
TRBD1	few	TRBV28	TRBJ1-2	CASRPGQGNGYTF	TGTGCCAGCAGACCCGGACAGGGGAATGGCTACACCTTC
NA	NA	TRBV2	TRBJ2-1	CASSGYEQFF	TGTGCCAGCAGTGGTTACGAGCAGTTCTTC
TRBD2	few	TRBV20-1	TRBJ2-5	CSAKTSGIVVRLQETQYF	TGCAGTGCTAAAACTAGCGGGATAGTCGTTCGGCTACAAGAGACCCAGTACTTC
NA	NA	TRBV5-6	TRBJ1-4	CASSLGPPQGGEKLFF	TGTGCCAGCAGCTTGGGACCCCCACAGGGTGGTGAAAAACTGTTTTTT
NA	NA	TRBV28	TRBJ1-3	CASRIRSSGNTIYF	TGTGCCAGCAGGATCAGGAGCTCTGGAAACACCATATATTTT
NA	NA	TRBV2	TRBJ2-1	CASSEAGGSSYNEQFF	TGTGCCAGCAGTGAAGCTGGGGGCTCCTCCTACAATGAGCAGTTCTTC
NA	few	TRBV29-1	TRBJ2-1	CSVEYGRRSSYNEQFF	TGCAGCGTTGAATACGGGCGGAGAAGCTCCTACAATGAGCAGTTCTTC
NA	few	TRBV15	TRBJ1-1	CATSRQGNTEAFF	TGTGCCACCAGCAGACAGGGGAACACTGAAGCTTTCTTT
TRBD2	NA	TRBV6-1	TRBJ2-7	CASSPLLAGGSYEQYF	TGTGCCAGCAGTCCCCTCCTAGCGGGAGGCTCCTACGAGCAGTACTTC
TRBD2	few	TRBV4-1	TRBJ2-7	CASSQPGLAEGAYEQYF	TGCGCCAGCAGCCAACCTGGACTAGCGGAGGGCGCCTACGAGCAGTACTTC
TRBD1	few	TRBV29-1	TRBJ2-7	CSVEVPGGYEQYF	TGCAGCGTTGAAGTACCAGGGGGCTACGAGCAGTACTTC
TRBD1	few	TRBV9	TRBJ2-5	CASSVVGTGLETQYF	TGTGCCAGCAGCGTAGTCGGGACAGGGTTGGAGACCCAGTACTTC
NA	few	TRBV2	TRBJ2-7	CASNTGSSYEQYF	TGTGCCAGCAACACAGGGAGCTCCTACGAGCAGTACTTC
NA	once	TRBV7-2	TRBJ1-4	CASSPSGRNNEKLFF	TGTGCCAGCAGCCCCAGCGGGAGGAATAATGAAAAACTGTTTTTT
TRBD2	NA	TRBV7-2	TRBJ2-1	CASSNPGGNEQFF	TGTGCCAGCAGCAACCCCGGGGGGAATGAGCAGTTCTTC
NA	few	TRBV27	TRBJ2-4	CASRTGGGDIQYF	TGTGCCAGCAGAACAGGGGGAGGGGACATTCAGTACTTC
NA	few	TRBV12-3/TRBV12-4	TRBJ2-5	CASSVRGFQGTQYF	TGTGCCAGCAGTGTGAGGGGATTTCAAGGGACCCAGTACTTC
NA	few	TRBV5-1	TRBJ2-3	CACSRDPASDTQYF	TGCGCCTGCAGCAGGGATCCGGCATCAGATACGCAGTATTTT
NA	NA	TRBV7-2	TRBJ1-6	CASSLAGGQGNSPLHF	TGTGCCAGCAGCTTAGCCGGGGGGCAGGGGAATTCACCCCTCCACTTT
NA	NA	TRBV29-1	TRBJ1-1	CSVDVGGYTEAFF	TGCAGCGTTGACGTCGGGGGTTACACTGAAGCTTTCTTT
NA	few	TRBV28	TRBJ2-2	CASSGGSGVSGELFF	TGTGCCAGCAGTGGAGGGTCCGGGGTCTCCGGGGAGCTGTTTTTT
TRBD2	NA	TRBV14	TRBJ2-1	CASSQEFGLADSEQFF	TGTGCCAGCAGCCAAGAATTCGGACTAGCTGACAGTGAGCAGTTCTTC
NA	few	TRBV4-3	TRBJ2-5	CASSQDNTEETQYF	TGCGCCAGCAGCCAAGATAATACAGAAGAGACCCAGTACTTC
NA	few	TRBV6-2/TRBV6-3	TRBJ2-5	CASSYLWGKIISGETQYF	TGTGCCAGCAGTTATCTCTGGGGAAAGATAATTAGCGGAGAGACCCAGTACTTC
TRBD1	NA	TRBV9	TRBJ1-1	CASSVAGTAHTEAFF	TGTGCCAGCAGCGTAGCCGGGACAGCCCACACTGAAGCTTTCTTT
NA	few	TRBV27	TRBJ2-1	CASSQRPFSRGPEQFF	TGTGCCAGCAGTCAGCGCCCCTTCTCCAGGGGCCCTGAGCAGTTCTTC
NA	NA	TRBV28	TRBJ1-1	CASSLGLHSTEAFF	TGTGCCAGCAGTTTGGGCCTTCATTCCACCGAAGCTTTCTTT
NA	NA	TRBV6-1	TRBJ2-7	CASSERPPGTTGTRQYF	TGTGCCAGCAGTGAACGCCCACCCGGGACTACGGGGACACGGCAGTACTTC
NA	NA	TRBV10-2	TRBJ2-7	CASSEGGGKYEQYF	TGCGCCAGCAGTGAGGGGGGGGGCAAGTACGAGCAGTACTTC
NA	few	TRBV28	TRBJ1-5	CASSRDFTYSNQPQHF	TGTGCCAGCAGTCGGGACTTCACCTATAGCAATCAGCCCCAGCATTTT